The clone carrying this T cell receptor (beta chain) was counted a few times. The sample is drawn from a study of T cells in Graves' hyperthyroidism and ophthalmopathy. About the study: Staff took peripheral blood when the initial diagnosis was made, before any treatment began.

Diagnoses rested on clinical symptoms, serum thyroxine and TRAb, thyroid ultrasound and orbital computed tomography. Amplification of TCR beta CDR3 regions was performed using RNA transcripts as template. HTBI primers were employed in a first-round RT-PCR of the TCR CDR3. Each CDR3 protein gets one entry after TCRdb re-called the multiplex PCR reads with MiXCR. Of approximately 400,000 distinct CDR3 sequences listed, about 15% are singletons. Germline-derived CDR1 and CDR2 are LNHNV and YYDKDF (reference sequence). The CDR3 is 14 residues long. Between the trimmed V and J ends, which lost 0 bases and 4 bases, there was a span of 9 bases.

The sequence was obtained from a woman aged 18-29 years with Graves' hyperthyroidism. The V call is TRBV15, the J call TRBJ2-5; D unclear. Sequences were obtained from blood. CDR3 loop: CATSREGTGETQYF. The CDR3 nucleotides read TGTGCCACCAGCAGAGAGGGAACGGGAGAGACCCAGTACTTC.